The rows below give T cell receptor beta chains drawn from one sample of a study of T-cell reconstitution after alpha-beta-depleted transplantation in children. MiXCR was run by TCRdb on the PCR reads, yielding one entry per CDR3 protein. The table includes about 400,000 distinct CDR3 sequences, more than 10% detected once. Source: PBMCs, taken from the stem cell graft. All receptors come from a human donor who donated a stem cell graft to a child with Fanconi anemia. Each CDR3 is given with its conserved first and last residue. A D gene is named only where the DNA matches it firmly. The size entry is marked missing in some rows and otherwise reads once, few, many or a size class.

d_call	clone_size	v_call	j_call	cdr3_nt	cdr3_aa
.	many	TRBV12-3/TRBV12-4	TRBJ2-3	TGTGCCAGCAGTTTTTCAGATACGCAGTATTTT	CASSFSDTQYF
.	few	TRBV6-2/TRBV6-3	TRBJ2-1	TGTGCCACCTCACTCCGGAGGAATGAGCAGTTCTTC	CATSLRRNEQFF
.	many	TRBV25-1	TRBJ1-1	TGTGCCAGCAGTGAGGGGACTCTCGAAAGTACTGAAGCTTTCTTT	CASSEGTLESTEAFF
.	.	TRBV4-1	TRBJ1-5	TGCGCCAGCAGCCAAGGCCCAGCTGAGAATCAGCCCCAGCATTTT	CASSQGPAENQPQHF
.	.	TRBV5-1	TRBJ1-2	TGCGCCAGCAGCTCGTCCCTGAGGATAGGGAATGGCTACACCTTC	CASSSSLRIGNGYTF
TRBD2	many	TRBV11-2	TRBJ2-3	TGTGCCAGCAGCCTGGCGGGGGGTGATACGCAGTATTTT	CASSLAGGDTQYF
.	.	TRBV7-2	TRBJ2-5	TGTGCCAGCAGCCCGCGGAAGATCCGAGAGACCCAGTACTTC	CASSPRKIRETQYF
.	few	TRBV7-9	TRBJ1-2	TGTGCCAGCAGCTTAGATGGGGGGACGAGCTATGGCTACACCTTC	CASSLDGGTSYGYTF
TRBD2	.	TRBV28	TRBJ2-7	TGTGCCAGCAGTTCATGGGGAGGGTCCCTCAACTACGAGCAGTACTTC	CASSSWGGSLNYEQYF
.	many	TRBV11-2	TRBJ2-7	TGTGCCAGCAGCTTATCCGGAACTATAAGCTCCTACGAGCAGTACTTC	CASSLSGTISSYEQYF
.	.	TRBV29-1	TRBJ2-3	TGCAGCGTTCTAGAATATACGCAGTATTTT	CSVLEYTQYF
TRBD2	.	TRBV20-1	TRBJ2-1	TGCAGTGCTCCTGGCTTAGCGGGGGCCGCTAGCTCCTACAATGAGCAGTTCTTC	CSAPGLAGAASSYNEQFF
.	.	TRBV18	TRBJ1-5	TGTGCCAGCTCAGGGCAAAGCAATCAGCCCCAGCATTTT	CASSGQSNQPQHF
.	many	TRBV5-1	TRBJ2-6	TGCGCCAGCAGCTTGTTTCAGAGATCCTCTGGGGCCAACGTCCTGACTTTC	CASSLFQRSSGANVLTF
.	.	TRBV28	TRBJ2-4	TGTGCCAGCAGGGGTCCGGTCTCCGGGGCGGGAAACATTCAGTACTTC	CASRGPVSGAGNIQYF
.	few	TRBV5-1	TRBJ1-1	TGCGCCAGCAGCTTGGGATGGGATAAGACTGAAGCTTTCTTT	CASSLGWDKTEAFF